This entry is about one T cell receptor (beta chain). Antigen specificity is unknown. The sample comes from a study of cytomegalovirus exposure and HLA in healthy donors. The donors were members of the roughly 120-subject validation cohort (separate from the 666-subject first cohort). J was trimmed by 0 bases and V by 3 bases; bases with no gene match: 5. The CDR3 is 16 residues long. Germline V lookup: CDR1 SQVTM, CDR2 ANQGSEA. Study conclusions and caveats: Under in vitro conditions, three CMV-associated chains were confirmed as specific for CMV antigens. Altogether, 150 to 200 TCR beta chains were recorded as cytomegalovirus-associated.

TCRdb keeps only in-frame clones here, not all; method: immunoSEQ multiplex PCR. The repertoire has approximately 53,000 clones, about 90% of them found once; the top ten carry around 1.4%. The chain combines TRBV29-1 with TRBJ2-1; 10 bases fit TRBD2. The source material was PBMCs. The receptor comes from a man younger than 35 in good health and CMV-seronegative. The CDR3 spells CSVEGTSASSYNEQFF. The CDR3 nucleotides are TGCAGCGTTGAGGGGACTAGCGCGAGCTCCTACAATGAGCAGTTCTTC.